This paragraph covers one TCR beta chain sequence. What it recognizes is unknown. Healthy adults negative for HIV, lacking recent acute infections or vaccinations, served as donors. The investigators split CD4+ cells into a CD45RA+ naive subset and a CD45RA-negative memory subset. This sample stems from a study of shared clonotypes between healthy human individuals. In the study overall: Per donor, CD8 memory used one plate, CD8 naive used two, CD4 memory used three and CD4 naive used three.

TCRdb keeps only in-frame clones here, not all; method: immunoSEQ multiplex PCR. The sample includes some 1 million clones, under 80% of them seen just once. The study's findings and limits: Naive subsets typically showed greater estimated richness than memory subsets.

Trimming removed 4 bases at V and 6 bases at J, with 17 bases between. This CDR3 is built from 14 residues. Germline lookup yields CDR1 SGHRS and CDR2 YFSETQ. The sequence derives from a young man in good health. The specimen sequenced was memory CD4+ T cells sorted from blood. Indicated subset: CD45RA-negative fraction. J is TRBJ2-7 and V is TRBV5-1, with D tentatively TRBD2 (6 bases). This CDR3 is CASSPKTSLGEQYF. The CDR3 DNA sequence: TGCGCCAGCAGCCCCAAGACTAGTCTGGGCGAGCAGTACTTC.